This T cell receptor beta chain was identified during a study of graft-versus-host responses after intestinal transplantation. Study information: Grafts that recipients had were multivisceral, liver-intestinal, or isolated intestinal transplants. All recipients got anti-thymocyte globulin induction, then tacrolimus and steroids for approximately 3 years. Study-wide findings and caveats: Individuals carrying graft-donor T cell macrochimerism showed high graft-versus-host to host-versus-graft clonal ratios in allografts. Investigators detected GvH clones in recipient marrow, with some emerging earlier in ileum or blood.

Of note for this clone: The antigen is not known.

The repertoire was sequenced with immunoSEQ multiplex PCR; TCRdb's copy has only in-frame clones and lacks some. The sample lists around 9,500 clones, approximately 88% occurring once. Germline-derived CDR1 and CDR2 are LGHNA and YNFKEQ. V lost 5 bases and J lost 0; bases outside the gene matches: 10. The CDR3 length is 19 residues. This TCR derives from a human patient who received an intestinal transplant, so some T cells may come from the graft donor. Material: PBMCs, obtained 242 days after intestinal transplant. V is TRBV4-2 and J is TRBJ1-6, with 10 bases aligning to TRBD1. The CDR3 loop reads CASSGRRQGASSYNSPLHF. CDR3 nucleotide sequence: TGTGCCAGCAGCGGCCGCCGACAGGGGGCGAGCTCCTATAATTCACCCCTCCACTTT.